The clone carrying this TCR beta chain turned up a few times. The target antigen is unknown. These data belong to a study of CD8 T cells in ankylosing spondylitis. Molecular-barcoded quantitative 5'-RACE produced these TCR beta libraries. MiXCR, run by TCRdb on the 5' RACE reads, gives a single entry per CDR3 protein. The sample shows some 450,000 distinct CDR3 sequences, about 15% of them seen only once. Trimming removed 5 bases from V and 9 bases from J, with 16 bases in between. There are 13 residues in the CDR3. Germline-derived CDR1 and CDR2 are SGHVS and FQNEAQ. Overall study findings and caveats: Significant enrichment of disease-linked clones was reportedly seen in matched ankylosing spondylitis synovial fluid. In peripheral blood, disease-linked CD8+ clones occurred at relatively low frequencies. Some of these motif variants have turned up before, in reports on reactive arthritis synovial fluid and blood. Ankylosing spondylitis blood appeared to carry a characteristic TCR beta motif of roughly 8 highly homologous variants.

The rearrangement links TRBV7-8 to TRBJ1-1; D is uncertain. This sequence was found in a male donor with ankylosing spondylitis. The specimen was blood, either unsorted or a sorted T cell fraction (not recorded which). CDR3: CASSPTLGGKAFF. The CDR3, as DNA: TGTGCCAGCAGCCCCACGTTGGGAGGGAAAGCTTTCTTT.